This TCR beta chain was found in a study of T-cell reconstitution after alpha-beta-depleted transplantation in children. Points from the study as a whole: When one year had passed after transplant, most T-cell counts and diversity came from newly produced T cells. Alpha-beta T cells present about two months after transplant were reported to originate from several hundred expanded graft clones.

Preparing the TCRbeta library involved the use of unique molecular identifiers. Each CDR3 protein gets one entry after TCRdb re-called the PCR reads with MiXCR. The table has fewer than 1 million distinct CDR3 sequences, roughly 15% seen once. The V segment lost 0 bases and the J segment 0 bases; nucleotides outside the gene matches: 8. Germline V CDR1 and CDR2: SGDLS, YYNGEE. The CDR3 runs 19 residues. This clonotype occurred a few times. Its cognate antigen is unknown. The sequence was collected from a male patient between 5 and 17 years old who had a stem cell transplant for acute lymphoblastic leukemia, so the T cells may come from the graft donor. The specimen was PBMCs, mostly from graft donor cells, collected 360 days after TCRalphabeta/CD19-depleted stem cell transplant. This chain uses TRBV9 with TRBJ2-4; 11 nucleotides align to TRBD2. Here the CDR3 DNA reads TGTGCCAGCAGCGTAGCCTCCGGGACTAGCGGCCTAGCCAAAAACATTCAGTACTTC. This codes for CASSVASGTSGLAKNIQYF.